These 28 T cell receptor beta chains were sequenced from one sample in a study of T cell changes during pregnancy in multiple sclerosis. Sequencing was performed with immunoSEQ multiplex PCR; in TCRdb, only in-frame clones are kept and a portion is missing. The sample lists about 56,000 clones; about 91% were seen once. Material: CD4+ T cells from peripheral blood mononuclear cells, obtained in the second trimester of pregnancy. The receptors here all came from a female donor with multiple sclerosis, enrolled in a pregnancy study.

CDR3 sequence reads: CASSVGLETYEQYF. The CDR3 DNA reads TGTGCCAGCAGTGTGGGACTAGAGACCTACGAGCAGTACTTC. This sequence joins TRBV2 and TRBJ2-7; TRBD2 agrees at 8 bases. Losses at the gene ends were 4 bases for V and 2 bases for J; bases not matched to a gene: 4. This CDR3 is 14 amino acids long. Germline loops: CDR1 SNHLY, CDR2 FYNNEI.

J is TRBJ2-5 and V is TRBV6-5; TRBD2 might be the D (5 bases). The assigned J gene may be wrong: the sequence end matches TRBJ2-7 better. CDR3 length: 14 residues. The V gene's germline CDR1 is MNHEY and CDR2 SVGAGI. CDR3 loop: CASSTGISSYEQYF. The DNA of the CDR3 is TGTGCCAGCAGTACGGGAATTAGCTCCTACGAGCAGTACTTC.

On this clone itself: The junction departs from the called germline gene at one end, perhaps through a read error. This chain joins TRBV27 and TRBJ2-3, with TRBD2 matching 14 bases. Germline CDR1 reads MNHEY; CDR2 reads SMNVEV (reference sequence). This CDR3 comprises 16 residues. The CDR3 region has the DNA TGTGCCAGCAGCTCAGCCCCGGGACTAGCGGGAGATCCGCAGTATTTT. Translating gives CASSSAPGLAGDPQYF.

The chain couples TRBV11-2 to TRBJ1-1, with D unresolved. The germline V gene has CDR1 SGHAT and CDR2 FQNNGV. V was trimmed by 8 bases and J by 1 base, leaving 11 bases between them. The CDR3 is 13 residues long. The CDR3 nucleotides read TGTGCCAGCCAAATTCGGGGGAACACTGAAGCTTTCTTT. The encoded protein is CASQIRGNTEAFF.

The rearrangement uses TRBV30 and TRBJ2-1; D call uncertain. The germline V and J ends were trimmed by 4 bases and 4 bases, with 5 bases remaining between them. CDR1 is GTSNPN and CDR2 is SVGIG in the germline V gene (reference sequence). CDR3 length: 11 amino acids. This chain's CDR3 is CAWTRYNEQFF. The CDR3 coding sequence is TGTGCCTGGACCAGATACAATGAGCAGTTCTTC.

This chain links TRBV5-8 with TRBJ1-1, with 9 bases fitting TRBD1. Trimming took 0 bases from V and 1 from J; bases not matched to a gene: 4. Per germline, CDR1 SGHTS and CDR2 YDEGEE. CDR3 length: 16 residues. CDR3 nucleotides: TGTGCCAGCAGCTTGGAGCTGGGACAGGGGAACACTGAAGCTTTCTTT. It specifies CASSLELGQGNTEAFF.

The J gene is TRBJ2-2, the V gene TRBV5-6; D is possibly TRBD1 (5 bases). Germline-derived CDR1 and CDR2 are SGHDT and YYEEEE. V was cut by 0 bases and J by 6 bases, with 12 bases left in between. The CDR3 has 15 residues. The CDR3 here is CASSLGQGRPGELFF. CDR3 DNA sequence: TGTGCCAGCAGCTTGGGTCAGGGCCGGCCCGGGGAGCTGTTTTTT.

This clone has a single count. The chain carries TRBV27 and TRBJ2-1; perhaps TRBD2 as D (6 bases). CDR1 and CDR2 from the germline V gene are MNHEY and SMNVEV (reference sequence). The CDR3 extends over 16 amino acids. Trimming removed 6 bases from V and 0 bases from J, with 15 bases in between. The CDR3, as DNA: TGTGCCAGCAGGAAATGGGGGGTGAGCTCCTACAATGAGCAGTTCTTC. This encodes CASRKWGVSSYNEQFF.

The chain couples TRBV9 to TRBJ1-3, with D hard to call. This CDR3 region has 15 residues. Trimming cost V 0 bases and J 2 bases, with 9 bases left between them. Germline CDR1 SGDLS, CDR2 YYNGEE. CDR3 coding DNA: TGTGCCAGCAGCGTAGCGGGTCCCCCTGGAAACACCATATATTTT. This encodes CASSVAGPPGNTIYF.

V usage is TRBV19 and J usage is TRBJ1-4, with a possible D match to TRBD1 (6 bases). The CDR3 covers 14 residues. Trimming left V 5 bases short and J 8 bases short, with 15 bases between. CDR1 and CDR2 (germline): LNHDA, SQIVND (reference sequence). The CDR3 DNA follows: TGTGCCAGTAGTCGGACAGCCCCCAGCGAAAAACTGTTTTTT. It translates to CASSRTAPSEKLFF.

CDR3 nucleotide sequence: TGTGCCAGTAGTATAGTCGGGAGAAGGAACACTGAAGCTTTCTTT. Protein product: CASSIVGRRNTEAFF. This chain connects TRBV19 to TRBJ1-1; no clear D. The length of the CDR3 is 15 residues. Trimming took off 1 base at V and 1 base at J, with 10 bases between the two ends. Germline-derived CDR1 and CDR2 are LNHDA and SQIVND (reference sequence).

The rearrangement uses TRBV28 and TRBJ1-2; 7 nucleotides line up with TRBD1. Germline CDR1 and CDR2: MDHEN and SYDVKM. Germline trimming cut 3 bases from V and 4 bases from J; bases unmatched to any gene: 5. This CDR3 contains 14 residues. CDR3 nucleotide sequence: TGTGCCAGCAGTTTCTACGACAGGGTCTATGGCTACACCTTC. Amino acid sequence: CASSFYDRVYGYTF.

V gene TRBV7-6 combines with J gene TRBJ1-5; no clear D gene. CDR3 size: 13 residues. V gave up 1 base and J gave up 3 bases, with 4 bases separating them. Per the germline V gene, CDR1 is SGHVS and CDR2 is FNYEAQ. The CDR3 loop is CASSLVSNQPQHF. The CDR3 DNA reads TGTGCCAGCAGCTTAGTCTCCAATCAGCCCCAGCATTTT.

The gene calls are TRBV19 and TRBJ2-1, with a possible D match to TRBD2 (6 bases). The V and J ends lost 5 bases and 7 bases respectively, with 18 bases between them. There are 15 residues in the CDR3. From germline, CDR1 is LNHDA and CDR2 SQIVND (reference sequence). The CDR3 here is CASSPVGGSKNEQFF. CDR3 DNA sequence: TGTGCCAGTAGTCCGGTGGGGGGTTCTAAGAATGAGCAGTTCTTC.

The gene calls are TRBV5-1 and TRBJ1-1; the D is unclear. Trimming took off 4 bases at V and 1 base at J, with 14 bases between the two ends. CDR1 is SGHRS and CDR2 is YFSETQ in the germline V gene. The CDR3 contains 15 residues. The CDR3 protein is CASSPSRAPNTEAFF. The CDR3 nucleotides are TGCGCCAGCAGCCCCTCGCGGGCACCGAACACTGAAGCTTTCTTT.

The V and J genes are TRBV2 and TRBJ2-7; 7 nucleotides agree with TRBD1. The ends lost 7 bases at V and 3 bases at J; junction bases unmatched: 9. Germline CDR1 is SNHLY and CDR2 is FYNNEI. CDR3 size: 14 residues. The CDR3, as DNA: TGTGCCAGCACCCTACCTTCAGGGGGCTACGAGCAGTACTTC. Translated: CASTLPSGGYEQYF.

This sequence joins TRBV6-5 and TRBJ1-4; D is unclear. Trimming took off 8 bases at V and 10 bases at J, with 17 bases between the two ends. The germline V gene has CDR1 MNHEY and CDR2 SVGAGI. There are 13 residues in the CDR3. The CDR3 here is CASAQRPGVKLFF. Written as DNA, the CDR3 is TGTGCCAGCGCCCAGCGGCCGGGTGTAAAACTGTTTTTT.

The chain employs TRBV9 and TRBJ2-3; the match to TRBD2 covers 7 bases. Trimming at V came to 0 bases and at J to 4 bases, leaving 11 bases not matched to a gene. The CDR3 totals 17 residues. The germline V gene encodes CDR1 SGDLS and CDR2 YYNGEE. The CDR3 region has the DNA TGTGCCAGCAGCGTAGCCCCAGCGGGGTCGGGGCCAGATACGCAGTATTTT. It specifies CASSVAPAGSGPDTQYF.

V gene TRBV7-3 combines with J gene TRBJ2-1; D is uncertain. The germline V gene has CDR1 SGHTA and CDR2 FQGTGA. The CDR3 has 13 amino acids. Trimming stripped 4 bases from V and 1 base from J, with 5 bases between. For the CDR3, the DNA is TGTGCCAGCAGCTCCAGTTCCTACAATGAGCAGTTCTTC. It yields the protein CASSSSSYNEQFF.

This chain joins TRBV30 and TRBJ2-2, with D tentatively TRBD1 (8 bases). V was shortened by 7 bases and J by 0 bases, with 12 bases between the two germline ends. CDR1 GTSNPN and CDR2 SVGIG come from the germline V gene (reference sequence). This CDR3 comprises 14 residues. CDR3: CAYRGTTNTGELFF. CDR3 DNA: TGTGCCTACAGGGGGACTACGAACACCGGGGAGCTGTTTTTT.

The gene calls are TRBV30 and TRBJ1-5; D uncertain. The CDR3 runs 13 residues. Germline CDR1 and CDR2: GTSNPN and SVGIG (reference sequence). Trimming removed 0 bases from V and 7 bases from J, with 10 bases in between. CDR3 residues: CAWSVKGGQPQHF. CDR3 coding DNA: TGTGCCTGGAGTGTTAAAGGCGGGCAGCCCCAGCATTTT.

V gene TRBV15 combines with J gene TRBJ1-5; no clear D gene. V was shortened by 1 base and J by 4 bases, with 14 bases between the two germline ends. Germline V gene sequence: CDR1 LNHNV, CDR2 YYDKDF (reference sequence). This CDR3 has 16 residues. CDR3 loop: CATSRVSVGGNQPQHF. CDR3 sequence (DNA): TGTGCCACCAGCAGAGTAAGTGTGGGAGGTAATCAGCCCCAGCATTTT.

This clone was recorded once. The chain has TRBV19 and TRBJ1-1; a weak D match, TRBD1 (5 bases). V was trimmed by 8 bases and J by 1 base, leaving 14 bases between them. This CDR3 has 14 residues. CDR1 is LNHDA and CDR2 is SQIVND in the germline V gene (reference sequence). The CDR3 loop is CASEWGRTNTEAFF. CDR3 bases: TGTGCCAGTGAGTGGGGCAGGACGAACACTGAAGCTTTCTTT.

This clone was seen only once. The chain carries TRBV6-7 and TRBJ1-2; D perhaps matches TRBD1 (5 bases). TRBV6-7 is placed among ORFs of uncertain function. V was pared by 0 bases and J by 4 bases, with 9 bases between. This CDR3 contains 14 residues. The CDR3 spells CASSYSIRVYGYTF. Written as DNA, the CDR3 is TGTGCCAGCAGTTACTCGATCAGGGTCTATGGCTACACCTTC.

The table lists this clone with a count of one. The chain recombines TRBV9 with TRBJ2-7; tentatively, D is TRBD1 (6 bases). The germline CDR1 and CDR2 sequences are SGDLS and YYNGEE. V lost 2 bases and J 0 bases, leaving 9 bases between the germline ends. The CDR3 is 14 residues long. The CDR3 nucleotides read TGTGCCAGCAGCGTCATGGACAGCTCCTACGAGCAGTACTTC. Its translation: CASSVMDSSYEQYF.

The rearrangement links TRBV10-2 to TRBJ1-1, with a possible D match to TRBD1 (6 bases). The ends were cut back, 4 bases at V and 3 bases at J, with 18 bases in the middle. The CDR3 has 16 residues. Germline assignment: CDR1 WSHSY and CDR2 SAAADI. In DNA form, the CDR3 reads TGCGCCAGCAGTGGCCAAAGGCAGGGGTTTGACACTGAAGCTTTCTTT. This translates into CASSGQRQGFDTEAFF.

The rearrangement uses TRBV19 and TRBJ2-5, with TRBD1 matching over 10 bases. This CDR3 contains 15 residues. Germline V gene lookup returns CDR1 LNHDA and CDR2 SQIVND (reference sequence). Trimming at V came to 2 bases and at J to 8 bases, leaving 8 bases not matched to a gene. The DNA for the CDR3 is TGTGCCAGTAGTATAAGTGGGACAGGGGTCGAAACCCAGTACTTC. It translates to CASSISGTGVETQYF.

Turning to this clone: Compared with germline, one end of the junction differs, possibly owing to a read error. The CDR3 spells CASSVDSTQPQHF. The CDR3 nucleotides read TGTGCCAGCAGCGTAGACAGCACTCAGCCCCAGCATTTT. V is TRBV9 and J is TRBJ1-5; D call uncertain. The CDR3 covers 13 residues. Germline CDR1 SGDLS, CDR2 YYNGEE.